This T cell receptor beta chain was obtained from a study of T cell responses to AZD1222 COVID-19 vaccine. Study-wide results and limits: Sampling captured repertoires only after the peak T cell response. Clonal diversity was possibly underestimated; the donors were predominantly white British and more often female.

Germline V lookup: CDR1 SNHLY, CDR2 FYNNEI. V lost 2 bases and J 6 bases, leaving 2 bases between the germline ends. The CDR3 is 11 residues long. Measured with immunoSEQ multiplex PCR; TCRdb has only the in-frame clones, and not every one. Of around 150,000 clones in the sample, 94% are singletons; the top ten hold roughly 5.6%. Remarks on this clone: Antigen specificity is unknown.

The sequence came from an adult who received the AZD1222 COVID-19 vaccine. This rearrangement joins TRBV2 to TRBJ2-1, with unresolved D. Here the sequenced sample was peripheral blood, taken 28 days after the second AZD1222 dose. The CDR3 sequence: CASSETNEQFF. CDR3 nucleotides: TGTGCCAGCAGTGAAACCAATGAGCAGTTCTTC.